What follows are 13 T cell receptor beta chains derived from one specimen sequenced in a study of T cell responses to AZD1222 COVID-19 vaccine. The protocol was immunoSEQ multiplex PCR, while the TCRdb copy is restricted to in-frame clones and leaves out a portion. This table has about 150,000 clones, about 92% appearing once. The sequenced sample was peripheral blood, obtained on day 0 of AZD1222 vaccination. These TCRs come from an adult in good health.

A single count supports this clone. CDR3 protein: CASDPGQGNYGYTF. CDR3 nucleotides: TGTGCCAGCGATCCGGGACAGGGTAACTATGGCTACACCTTC. V and J are TRBV4-2 and TRBJ1-2, with 9 nucleotides matching TRBD1. The CDR3 sequence is 14 residues long. The V and J ends lost 8 bases and 1 base, in that order; junction bases with no gene match: 5. In germline, CDR1 is LGHNA, CDR2 YNFKEQ.

The CDR3 bases are TGTGCCAGCAGCCAATCCCCGTTGCTCTCTGGAAACACCATATATTTT. Translation gives CASSQSPLLSGNTIYF. The V gene is TRBV16, the J gene TRBJ1-3; no firm D call. The germline CDR1 and CDR2 sequences are KGHSY and FQNENV. The CDR3 spans 16 residues. The V end lost 0 bases, the J end lost 0 bases, and 9 bases lay between the germline ends.

This clone occurred a few times. CDR3 in DNA: TGTGCCAGCAGTGAATTTAGCGGGGGCACAGATACGCAGTATTTT. It is translated as CASSEFSGGTDTQYF. This sequence joins TRBV6-1 and TRBJ2-3; the match to TRBD2 covers 8 bases. This CDR3 region has 15 residues. The trim removed 2 bases at V and 1 base at J, leaving 2 bases unmatched. Germline-derived CDR1 and CDR2 are MNHNS and SASEGT.

V gene TRBV23-1 combines with J gene TRBJ1-2, with D perhaps matching TRBD1 (6 bases). TRBV23-1 is an ORF, and what it does is uncertain. The V and J ends lost 9 bases and 7 bases respectively, with 15 bases between them. This CDR3 comprises 12 residues. The DNA of the CDR3 is TGCGCCAGTTCTTTACAGGGATTTGGCTACACCTTC. It codes for CASSLQGFGYTF.

The chain employs TRBV5-1 and TRBJ1-4; D possibly corresponds to TRBD1 (6 bases). CDR1 and CDR2 (germline): SGHRS, YFSETQ. The CDR3 runs to 16 residues. The V end was cut by 2 bases, the J end by 3 bases, with 14 bases between. The CDR3 spells CASSFGGRGPNEKLFF. CDR3 nucleotides: TGCGCCAGCAGCTTCGGGGGGCGAGGGCCTAATGAAAAACTGTTTTTT.

This chain uses TRBV30 with TRBJ1-2, with a weak D call TRBD1 (5 bases). There are 12 residues in the CDR3. Germline V lookup: CDR1 GTSNPN, CDR2 SVGIG (reference sequence). Trimming shortened V by 1 base and J by 3 bases, and 6 bases separated the two germline ends. The CDR3 DNA follows: TGTGCCTGGAGTGGGGGGGACTATGGCTACACCTTC. Translation gives CAWSGGDYGYTF.

V gene TRBV18 combines with J gene TRBJ1-4; 9 bases are shared with TRBD1. This CDR3 region has 16 residues. V lost 2 bases to trimming and J lost 6 bases; unmatched junction nucleotides: 7. CDR1 and CDR2 from the germline V gene are KGHSH and LQKENI. The CDR3 sequence is CASSPRSTGGDEKLFF. The CDR3 DNA follows: TGTGCCAGCTCACCAAGATCGACAGGGGGTGATGAAAAACTGTTTTTT.

The gene calls are TRBV6-5 and TRBJ1-1; D uncertain. The ends were cut back, 1 base at V and 0 bases at J, with 9 bases in the middle. In germline, CDR1 is MNHEY, CDR2 SVGAGI. This CDR3 contains 15 residues. The CDR3 DNA follows: TGTGCCAGCAGTTACTACGGACGATTGAACACTGAAGCTTTCTTT. Translating gives CASSYYGRLNTEAFF.

The rearrangement uses TRBV5-1 and TRBJ2-2, with D maybe TRBD2 (5 bases). This CDR3 has 14 residues. The V end lost 2 bases, the J end lost 5 bases, and 10 bases lay between the germline ends. Germline V gives CDR1 SGHRS, CDR2 YFSETQ. DNA for the CDR3: TGCGCCAGCAGCTTTAACACGGGAACCGGGGAGCTGTTTTTT. As protein: CASSFNTGTGELFF.

The chain combines TRBV27 with TRBJ2-7; D possibly matches TRBD1 or TRBD2 (7 bases each). The CDR3 loop spans 15 amino acids. Germline-derived CDR1 and CDR2 are MNHEY and SMNVEV (reference sequence). V lost 5 bases and J 2 bases, leaving 16 bases between the germline ends. Here the CDR3 DNA reads TGTGCCAGCAGTCCCGAGACAGGGAGGGCCTACGAGCAGTACTTC. This translates into CASSPETGRAYEQYF.

This chain uses TRBV7-3 with TRBJ1-2; 10 positions agree with TRBD1. Germline CDR1 SGHTA, CDR2 FQGTGA. Trimming removed 9 bases from V and 3 bases from J; junction bases left unmatched: 13. The CDR3 loop spans 16 amino acids. The CDR3 DNA is TGTGCCAGTTCTCCGGGACAGGGGTTGCCCTACTATGGCTACACCTTC. Translating it yields CASSPGQGLPYYGYTF.

The V call is TRBV7-2, the J call TRBJ2-2; TRBD2 matches at 8 bases. Germline assignment: CDR1 SGHTA and CDR2 FQGNSA. The CDR3 is 15 residues long. V shed 5 bases and J 4 bases; nucleotides not matched to a gene: 6. Written as DNA, the CDR3 is TGTGCCAGCAGCCAACTCACTAGCGGCACCGGGGAGCTGTTTTTT. This gives the protein CASSQLTSGTGELFF.

V and J are TRBV6-6 and TRBJ2-1; D possibly corresponds to TRBD2 (6 bases). CDR1 and CDR2 (germline): MNHNY, SVGAGI (reference sequence). CDR3 length: 13 amino acids. V gave up 5 bases and J gave up 2 bases, with 7 bases separating them. CDR3 in amino acids: CASSGTAYNEQFF. In DNA form, the CDR3 reads TGTGCCAGCAGTGGGACTGCCTACAATGAGCAGTTCTTC.